This T cell receptor beta chain was profiled in a study of T cells after yellow fever vaccination (dated by TCRdb to between 2018 and 2021). Regarding the complete study: The SMART-Seq v4 Ultra Low Input RNA kit was used to prepare libraries from fractions with low cell numbers. To follow T-cell clones before and after both primary and booster YFV17D yellow fever vaccination, bulk TCR alpha and beta repertoires underwent longitudinal sequencing. The cohort comprised two healthy male donors, one aged 18 to 29 and one aged 30 to 40 years. Blood was collected at multiple timepoints before and after primary and secondary immunization, and bulk PBMC replicates and cell subsets were isolated. The study at large found these results: A small share of clonotypes occurred in both CD4 and CD8 compartments, likely arising from convergent recombination. Because the study included only a couple of donors, the extent to which the findings can be generalized is limited. Compared with the primary T-cell response, the secondary T-cell response was weaker but faster, peaking on day 5 rather than day 15. Because abundant contaminating clonotypes from the bulk population could be contained in FACS-sorted repertoires, computational filtering was required. After the booster, most clones that had expanded after primary vaccination were detected again (roughly 96% of CD4 and more than 85% of CD8), suggesting broad maintenance of memory.

Interpreted using the paper, the treatment or condition label stands for: live attenuated yellow fever vaccine strain. At every blood-draw timepoint, two biological replicates of bulk PBMCs were collected. A standard Ficoll-Paque protocol was used to isolate PBMCs from peripheral blood. RNA was extracted with TriZol from bulk PBMCs, CD4 and CD8 fractions, and dextramer-positive and dextramer-negative fractions. The listed sequencing device is Illumina NovaSeq 6000. Synthesis of TCR cDNA relied on 5'RACE template switching, a step that introduced a universal primer site along with unique molecular identifiers. Priming for cDNA synthesis came from both the TCR alpha and TCR beta constant segments. Library amplification used two PCR steps, and the second PCR step added sample barcodes and sequencing adapters. Sequencing of libraries was done on Illumina HiSeq 2500 (2x100 bp) or NovaSeq (2x150 bp). In the paper's pipeline: MIGEC was used to demultiplex reads and collapse the reads into UMI consensus sequences, and MiXCR was used for V(D)J alignment. Vaccine-responding clonotypes were defined with edgeR using replicate PBMC samples, requiring FDR below 0.01 and a log2 fold change above 5 up to day 15. Each bulk clonotype received a CD4 or CD8 identity based on whether the sequenced CD4 or CD8 repertoire contained that clonotype at higher abundance. TCRdb reworked the public reads: Q25 trimming with fastp, MiXCR clone assembly, productive beta chains retained. Rows matching on CDR3 protein sequence are summarized as one entry with the most common DNA and genes. None of the V and J calls come from the authors' own analysis; TCRdb made them. This sample holds about 320,000 distinct CDR3 sequences; around 4.5% were observed only once. The leading ten clones occupy just under 20% of the sample.

To note about this clonotype: Its target antigen remains unknown. No much larger clonotype is one base removed from it; base qualities were not supplied.

CDR3 length: 14 amino acids, cysteine to phenylalanine. The entry retains the CDR3 DNA only, 42 bases that are in frame from base 1. V and J lose 5 bases and 4 bases, and a span of 14 bases separates them. Sequences were derived from PBMCs, sampled 15 days after the yellow fever booster vaccination. The TCR was taken from a man between 18 and 29 years old who received the YFV17D yellow fever vaccine. The chain is encoded by TRBV12-3 or TRBV12-4 joined to TRBJ1-2, with an unclear D gene assignment. The CDR3 region reads CASSPSTASYGYTF. The base sequence is TGTGCCAGCAGTCCTTCCACGGCCAGCTATGGCTACACCTTC.